A selection of T cell receptor beta chains follows, all from one sample in a study of a mutant IDH1 vaccine in newly diagnosed glioma. Their antigens are not known. The data were produced by immunoSEQ multiplex PCR, yet TCRdb's version contains in-frame clones alone and is incomplete. Of some 130,000 clones in the sample, around three quarters are singletons; the top ten hold 4.5% to 7%. The material sequenced was PBMCs, taken from a glioma patient whose treatment included an IDH1 peptide vaccine. Receptor source: a man aged 40-49 years with glioma. Both conserved end residues are part of each CDR3. A D gene is named only where the DNA matches it firmly. Rows may omit the clone size; those that give it use once, few, many or a size class.

j_call v_call d_call clone_size cdr3_aa cdr3_nt
TRBJ1-2 TRBV5-5 - - CASSSLPSGQTGYTF TGTGCCAGCAGCTCACTTCCATCAGGACAAACGGGCTACACCTTC
TRBJ1-2 TRBV5-8 - - CASSFRGYGYTF TGTGCCAGCAGCTTCAGGGGTTATGGCTACACCTTC
TRBJ2-2 TRBV28 - once CASSLAGLTGELFF TGTGCCAGCAGTTTGGCAGGGCTCACCGGGGAGCTGTTTTTT
TRBJ2-7 TRBV29-1 - - CSVGDGLSYEQYF TGCAGCGTGGGGGACGGACTCTCCTACGAGCAGTACTTC
TRBJ2-3 TRBV28 TRBD2 - CASSPLGEGNTDTQYF TGTGCCAGCAGTCCGCTAGGGGAGGGAAACACAGATACGCAGTATTTT
TRBJ2-3 TRBV29-1 TRBD2 - CSVRTSGIYTDTQYF TGCAGCGTTCGGACTAGCGGTATATACACAGATACGCAGTATTTT
TRBJ2-5 TRBV7-2 TRBD1 - CASSTQTGGGGTQYF TGTGCCAGCAGCACGCAGACAGGGGGCGGGGGGACCCAGTACTTC
TRBJ2-1 TRBV4-3 - few CASSQIGGVSNNEQFF TGCGCCAGCAGCCAAATAGGGGGAGTTTCAAACAATGAGCAGTTCTTC
TRBJ2-1 TRBV19 - - CASSIEEGSVNEQFF TGTGCCAGTAGTATAGAAGAGGGGTCCGTCAATGAGCAGTTCTTC
TRBJ2-7 TRBV7-9 TRBD1 - CASKGTGAYEQYF TGTGCCAGCAAGGGGACAGGGGCCTACGAGCAGTACTTC
TRBJ2-1 TRBV4-3 TRBD2 - CASSHTVAGRYNEQFF TGCGCCAGCAGCCATACCGTAGCGGGACGGTACAATGAGCAGTTCTTC
TRBJ2-3 TRBV19 TRBD1 - CASSTSGTGGTDTQYF TGTGCCAGTAGTACGTCCGGGACAGGGGGCACAGATACGCAGTATTTT
TRBJ2-7 TRBV5-8 - - CASSFAGEQYF TGTGCCAGCAGCTTCGCTGGGGAGCAGTACTTC
TRBJ2-5 TRBV4-1 - once CASSQEGHLVQETQYF TGCGCCAGCAGCCAAGAGGGACACCTAGTTCAAGAGACCCAGTACTTC
TRBJ2-1 TRBV6-5 - - CASSSGQPNEQFF TGTGCCAGCAGTTCAGGACAGCCGAATGAGCAGTTCTTC
TRBJ2-7 TRBV4-3 TRBD2 - CASSQDSAGDYEQYF TGCGCCAGCAGCCAAGATTCAGCGGGAGACTACGAGCAGTACTTC
TRBJ1-1 TRBV28 - few CASSATVGYTEAFF TGTGCCAGCAGTGCGACAGTGGGGTACACTGAAGCTTTCTTT
TRBJ2-3 TRBV5-5 TRBD2 - CASSLVLAGSDTQYF TGTGCCAGCAGCTTGGTGCTAGCGGGGTCAGATACGCAGTATTTT
TRBJ1-4 TRBV19 - - CASRGPAANEKLFF TGTGCCAGTAGGGGGCCAGCTGCTAATGAAAAACTGTTTTTT
TRBJ1-5 TRBV21-1 - - CASSKEGTGGNQPQHF TGTGCCAGCAGCAAAGAGGGGACAGGGGGCAATCAGCCCCAGCATTTT
TRBJ1-2 TRBV7-9 - - CASSPKHPTDYGYTF TGTGCCAGCAGCCCCAAACATCCGACAGACTATGGCTACACCTTC
TRBJ1-2 TRBV7-9 - - CASSFLVGGTNYGYTF TGTGCCAGCAGCTTCCTAGTCGGGGGGACTAACTATGGCTACACCTTC
TRBJ1-1 TRBV5-1 TRBD1 - CASRYRGNTEAFF TGCGCCAGCCGTTACAGGGGTAACACTGAAGCTTTCTTT
TRBJ1-2 TRBV5-1 - - CASSLEARGGWDGYTF TGCGCCAGCAGCTTGGAGGCGCGAGGAGGGTGGGATGGCTACACCTTC
TRBJ2-2 TRBV7-8 TRBD2 - CASSLESAGGTGELFF TGTGCCAGCAGCTTAGAATCGGCGGGGGGGACCGGGGAGCTGTTTTTT
TRBJ2-3 TRBV21-1 - - CASSTRTSTDTQYF TGTGCCAGCAGCACGCGGACTAGCACAGATACGCAGTATTTT